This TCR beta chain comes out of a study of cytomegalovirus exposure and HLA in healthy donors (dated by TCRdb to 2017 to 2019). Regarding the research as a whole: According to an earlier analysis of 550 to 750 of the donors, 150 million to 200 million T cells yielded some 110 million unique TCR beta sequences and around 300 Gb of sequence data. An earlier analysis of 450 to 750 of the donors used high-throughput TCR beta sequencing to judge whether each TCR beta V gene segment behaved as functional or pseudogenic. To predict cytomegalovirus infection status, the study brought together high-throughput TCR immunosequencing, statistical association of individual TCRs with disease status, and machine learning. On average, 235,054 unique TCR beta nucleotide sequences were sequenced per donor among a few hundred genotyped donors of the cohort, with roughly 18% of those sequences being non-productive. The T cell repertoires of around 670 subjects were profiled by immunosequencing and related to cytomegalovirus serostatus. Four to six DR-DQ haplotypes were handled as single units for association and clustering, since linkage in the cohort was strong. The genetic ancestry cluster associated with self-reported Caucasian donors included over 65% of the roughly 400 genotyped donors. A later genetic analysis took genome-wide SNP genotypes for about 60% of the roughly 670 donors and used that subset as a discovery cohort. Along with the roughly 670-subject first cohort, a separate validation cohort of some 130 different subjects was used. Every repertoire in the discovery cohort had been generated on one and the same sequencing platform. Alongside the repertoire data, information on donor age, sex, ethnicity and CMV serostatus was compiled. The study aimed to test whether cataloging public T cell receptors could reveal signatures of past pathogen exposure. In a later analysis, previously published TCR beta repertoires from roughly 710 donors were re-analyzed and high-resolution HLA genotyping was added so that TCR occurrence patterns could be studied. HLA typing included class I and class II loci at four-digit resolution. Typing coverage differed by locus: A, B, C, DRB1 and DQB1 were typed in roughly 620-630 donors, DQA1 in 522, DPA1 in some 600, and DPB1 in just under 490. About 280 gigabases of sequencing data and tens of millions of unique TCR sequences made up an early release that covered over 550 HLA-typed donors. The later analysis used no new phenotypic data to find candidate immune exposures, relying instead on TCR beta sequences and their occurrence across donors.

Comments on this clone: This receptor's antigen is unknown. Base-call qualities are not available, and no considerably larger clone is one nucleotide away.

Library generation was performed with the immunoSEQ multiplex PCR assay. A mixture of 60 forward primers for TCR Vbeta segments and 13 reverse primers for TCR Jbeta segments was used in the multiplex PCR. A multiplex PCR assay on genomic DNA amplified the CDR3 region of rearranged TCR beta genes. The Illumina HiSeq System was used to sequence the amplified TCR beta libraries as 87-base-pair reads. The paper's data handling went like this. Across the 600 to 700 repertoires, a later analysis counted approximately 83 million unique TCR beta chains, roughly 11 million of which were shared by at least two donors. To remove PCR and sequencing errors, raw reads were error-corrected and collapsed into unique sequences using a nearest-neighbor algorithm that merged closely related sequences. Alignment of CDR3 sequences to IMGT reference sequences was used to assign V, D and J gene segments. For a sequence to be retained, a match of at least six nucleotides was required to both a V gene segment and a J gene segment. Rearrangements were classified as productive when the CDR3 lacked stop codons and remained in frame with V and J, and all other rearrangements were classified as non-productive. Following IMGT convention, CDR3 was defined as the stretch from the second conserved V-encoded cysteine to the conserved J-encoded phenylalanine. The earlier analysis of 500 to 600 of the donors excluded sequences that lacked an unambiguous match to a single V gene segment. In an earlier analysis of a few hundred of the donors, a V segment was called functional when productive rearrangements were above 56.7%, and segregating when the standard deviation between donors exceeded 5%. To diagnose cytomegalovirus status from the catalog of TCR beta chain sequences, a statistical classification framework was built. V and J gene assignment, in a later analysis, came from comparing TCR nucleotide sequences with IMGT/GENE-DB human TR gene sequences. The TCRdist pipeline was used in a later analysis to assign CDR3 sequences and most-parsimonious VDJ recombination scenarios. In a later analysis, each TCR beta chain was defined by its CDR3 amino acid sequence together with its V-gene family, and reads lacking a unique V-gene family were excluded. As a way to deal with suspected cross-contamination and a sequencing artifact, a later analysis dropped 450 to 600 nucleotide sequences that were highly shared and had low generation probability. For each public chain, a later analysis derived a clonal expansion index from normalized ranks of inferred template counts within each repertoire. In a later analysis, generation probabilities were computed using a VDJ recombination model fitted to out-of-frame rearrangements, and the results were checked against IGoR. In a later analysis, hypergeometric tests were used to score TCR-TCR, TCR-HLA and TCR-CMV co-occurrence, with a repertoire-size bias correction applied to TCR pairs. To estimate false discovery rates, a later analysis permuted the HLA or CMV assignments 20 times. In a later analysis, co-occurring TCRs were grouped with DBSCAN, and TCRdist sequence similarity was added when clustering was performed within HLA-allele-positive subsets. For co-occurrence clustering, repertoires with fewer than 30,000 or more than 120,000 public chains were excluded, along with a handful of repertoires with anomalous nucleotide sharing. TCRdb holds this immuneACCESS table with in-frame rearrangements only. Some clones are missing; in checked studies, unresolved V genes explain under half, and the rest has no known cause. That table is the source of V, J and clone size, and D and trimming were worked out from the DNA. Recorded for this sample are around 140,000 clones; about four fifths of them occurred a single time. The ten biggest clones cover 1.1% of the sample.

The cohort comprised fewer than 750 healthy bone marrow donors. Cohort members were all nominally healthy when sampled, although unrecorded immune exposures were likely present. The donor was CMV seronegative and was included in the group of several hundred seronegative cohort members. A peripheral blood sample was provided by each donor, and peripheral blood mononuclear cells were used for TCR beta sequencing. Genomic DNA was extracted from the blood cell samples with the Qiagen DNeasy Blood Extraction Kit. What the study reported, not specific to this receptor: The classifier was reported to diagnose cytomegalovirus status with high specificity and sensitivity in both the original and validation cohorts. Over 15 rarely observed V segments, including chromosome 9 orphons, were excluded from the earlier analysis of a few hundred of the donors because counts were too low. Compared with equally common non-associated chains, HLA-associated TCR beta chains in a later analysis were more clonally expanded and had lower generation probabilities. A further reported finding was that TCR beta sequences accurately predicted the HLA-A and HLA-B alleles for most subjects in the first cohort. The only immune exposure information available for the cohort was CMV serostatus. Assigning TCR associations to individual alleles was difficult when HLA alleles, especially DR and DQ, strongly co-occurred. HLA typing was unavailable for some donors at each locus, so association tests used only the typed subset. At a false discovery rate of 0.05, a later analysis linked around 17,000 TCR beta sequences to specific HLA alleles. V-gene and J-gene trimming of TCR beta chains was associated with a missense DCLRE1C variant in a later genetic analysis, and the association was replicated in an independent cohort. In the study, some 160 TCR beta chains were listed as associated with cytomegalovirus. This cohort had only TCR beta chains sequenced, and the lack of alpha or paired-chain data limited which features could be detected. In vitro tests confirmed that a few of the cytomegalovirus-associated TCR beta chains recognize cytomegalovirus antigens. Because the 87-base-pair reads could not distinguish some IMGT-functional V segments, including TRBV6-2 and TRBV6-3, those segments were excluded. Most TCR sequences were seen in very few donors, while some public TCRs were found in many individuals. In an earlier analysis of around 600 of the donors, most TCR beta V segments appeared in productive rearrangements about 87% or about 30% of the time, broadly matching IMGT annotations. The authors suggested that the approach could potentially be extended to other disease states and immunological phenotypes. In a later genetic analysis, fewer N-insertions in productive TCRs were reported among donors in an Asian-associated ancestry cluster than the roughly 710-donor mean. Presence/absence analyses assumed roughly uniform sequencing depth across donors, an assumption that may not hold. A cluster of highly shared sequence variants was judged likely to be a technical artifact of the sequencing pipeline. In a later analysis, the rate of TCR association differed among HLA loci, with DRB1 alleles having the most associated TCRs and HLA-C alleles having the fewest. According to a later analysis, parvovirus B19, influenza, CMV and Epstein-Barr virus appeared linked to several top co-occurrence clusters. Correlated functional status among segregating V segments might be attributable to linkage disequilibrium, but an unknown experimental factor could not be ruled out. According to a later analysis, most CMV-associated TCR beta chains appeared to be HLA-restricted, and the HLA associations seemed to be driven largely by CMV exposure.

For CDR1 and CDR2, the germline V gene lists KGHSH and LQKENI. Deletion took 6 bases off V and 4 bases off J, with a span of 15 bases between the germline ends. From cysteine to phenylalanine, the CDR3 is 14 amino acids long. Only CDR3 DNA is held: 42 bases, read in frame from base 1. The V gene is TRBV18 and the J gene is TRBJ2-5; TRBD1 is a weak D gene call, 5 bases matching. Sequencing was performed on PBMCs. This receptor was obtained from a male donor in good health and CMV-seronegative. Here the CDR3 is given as CASSQTEGVETQYF. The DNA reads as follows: TGTGCCAGCTCTCAAACGGAAGGGGTAGAGACCCAGTACTTC.